The clone carrying this T cell receptor (beta chain) appeared a few times. This specimen belongs to a study of blood T cell repertoires in COVID-19. How the authors handled the data: Estimated nucleated cell counts came from reference gene primer amplification. Method: immunoSEQ multiplex PCR; TCRdb's copy keeps in-frame clones and lacks some. The DNA was the basis for D and trimming; V, J and clone size are from that table. This sample has 160,000 or so clones, with about 85% found just once. The sequenced sample consisted of peripheral blood. This TCR was sampled from a man aged 35-49 years with acute or convalescent COVID-19.

The CDR3 reads CASSQGGKVTEAFF. CDR3 coding DNA: TGCGCCAGCAGCCAAGGAGGTAAGGTGACTGAAGCTTTCTTT. The chain uses TRBV4-3 and TRBJ1-1, with unresolved D. Germline V lookup: CDR1 LGHNA, CDR2 YSLEER. The V end lost 1 base, the J end lost 5 bases, and 11 bases lay between the germline ends. The CDR3 sequence is 14 residues long.